Listed below are T cell receptor beta chains from one sample, sequenced in a study of immune evolution from preneoplasia to lung adenocarcinoma. The table came from immunoSEQ multiplex PCR; TCRdb's copy has only in-frame clones and leaves some out. The sample shows 5,000 to 7,000 clones, around 80% of them seen only once. The sequencing sample was made of FFPE adjacent normal lung tissue. All receptors derive from an older donor with lung adenocarcinoma. Each CDR3 is given with its conserved first and last residue. D genes are given only for firm matches. Rows may omit the clone size; those that give it use once, few, many or a size class.

size	D	V	J	CDR3
-	-	TRBV7-9	TRBJ1-4	CASSPGRQGEKLFF
-	-	TRBV18	TRBJ2-3	CASSPPGFTDTQYF
-	-	TRBV9	TRBJ1-3	CASSVESGGNTIYF
-	-	TRBV18	TRBJ1-1	CASSPPSGYNTEAFF
few	-	TRBV30	TRBJ2-4	CAWSLQGQNIQYF
-	-	TRBV29-1	TRBJ1-2	CSVDWFRAGDNYGYTF
-	-	TRBV30	TRBJ2-7	CAWSVGPQAYEQYF
-	-	TRBV5-1	TRBJ1-1	CASSPEGFNTEAFF
few	-	TRBV4-1	TRBJ2-7	CASRISSSSYEQYF
once	-	TRBV27	TRBJ2-1	CASSSLYINEQFF